Presented here are 23 T cell receptor beta chains from one specimen sequenced in a study of early T cells in non-severe SARS-CoV-2 infection. In TCRdb, the 5' RACE reads were re-called with MiXCR into one record per CDR3 protein. The sample includes approximately 83,000 distinct CDR3 sequences, about 14% of them seen just once. Material: whole blood. Receptors were obtained from an adult who was a healthcare worker with PCR-confirmed SARS-CoV-2 infection or an uninfected control (not recorded which).

This clonotype was recorded at least ten times. The J gene is TRBJ1-4, the V gene TRBV27; possible D gene TRBD1, 5 bases. Per germline, CDR1 MNHEY and CDR2 SMNVEV (reference sequence). The CDR3 is 16 residues long. The V and J ends lost 2 bases and 3 bases respectively, with 13 bases between them. CDR3 DNA: TGTGCCAGCAGTTTAATGCCTCCGGGGCCTAATGAAAAACTGTTTTTT. This gives the protein CASSLMPPGPNEKLFF.

This clonotype came up a few times. J is TRBJ1-3 and V is TRBV7-2; D gene ambiguous. The CDR3 loop spans 13 amino acids. Per germline, CDR1 SGHTA and CDR2 FQGNSA. V lost 3 bases to trimming and J lost 0 bases, with 3 bases between them. CDR3 nucleotide sequence: TGTGCCAGCAGCTTTTACTCTGGAAACACCATATATTTT. Translated: CASSFYSGNTIYF. The complete variable domain, with remaining parts taken from reference TRBV7-2 and TRBJ1-3, reads GAGVSQSPSNKVTEKGKDVELRCDPISGHTALYWYRQSLGQGLEFLIYFQGNSAPDKSGLPSDRFSAERTGGSVSTLTIQRTQQEDSAVYLCASSFYSGNTIYFGEGSWLTVV.

A few counts support this clonotype. V usage is TRBV11-1 and J usage is TRBJ1-3; D is unclear. This CDR3 has 12 residues. Germline CDR1 reads SGHAT; CDR2 reads FQDESV (reference sequence). V was pared by 5 bases and J by 4 bases, with 6 bases between. The CDR3 DNA reads as TGTGCCAGCAGCGACGACGGAAACACCATATATTTT. Translating it yields CASSDDGNTIYF.

The chain has TRBV7-9 and TRBJ1-4; D not certain. Germline V gives CDR1 SEHNR, CDR2 FQNEAQ (reference sequence). The length of the CDR3 is 15 residues. The V end was cut by 1 base, the J end by 5 bases, with 11 bases between. This CDR3 reads CASSLVSSINEKLFF. The CDR3 nucleotides read TGTGCCAGCAGCTTAGTGAGCAGCATCAATGAAAAACTGTTTTTT. The full variable domain, its missing parts supplied by reference TRBV7-9 and TRBJ1-4, is DTGVSQNPRHKITKRGQNVTFRCDPISEHNRLYWYRQTLGQGPEFLTYFQNEAQLEKSRLLSDRFSAERPKGSFSTLEIQRTEQGDSAMYLCASSLVSSINEKLFFGSGTQLSVL.

There are many counts of this clonotype. This sequence joins TRBV27 and TRBJ2-7; D is tentatively TRBD1 or TRBD2 (5 bases each). The V end lost 2 bases, the J end lost 6 bases, and 14 bases lay between the germline ends. The germline gives CDR1 MNHEY, CDR2 SMNVEV (reference sequence). The CDR3 is made up of 14 amino acids. The CDR3 spells CASSLRGPGGEQYF. As DNA, the CDR3 is TGTGCCAGCAGTTTAAGGGGACCCGGAGGCGAGCAGTACTTC.

The V gene is TRBV28, the J gene TRBJ2-5; D is uncertain. The CDR3 covers 14 residues. Trimming took 6 bases from V and 0 from J, leaving 11 bases between them. Germline V gives CDR1 MDHEN, CDR2 SYDVKM. CDR3 protein: CASSLGRNQETQYF. In DNA form, the CDR3 reads TGTGCCAGCAGCTTAGGACGGAACCAAGAGACCCAGTACTTC.

This sequence joins TRBV4-2 and TRBJ2-3; D is ambiguous. V dropped 0 bases and J dropped 8 bases, with 9 bases sitting between them. There are 13 residues in the CDR3. From germline, CDR1 is LGHNA and CDR2 YNFKEQ. CDR3 nucleotides: TGTGCCAGCAGCCAAGAGATTGGATCTACGCAGTATTTT. This gives the protein CASSQEIGSTQYF.

V and J are TRBV5-1 and TRBJ1-3; no definite D call. CDR1 is SGHRS and CDR2 is YFSETQ in the germline V gene. Between the trimmed V and J ends, which lost 0 bases and 0 bases, there was a span of 7 bases. The CDR3 has 15 residues. Here the CDR3 DNA reads TGCGCCAGCAGCTTGGACCCGTTCTCTGGAAACACCATATATTTT. Amino acids: CASSLDPFSGNTIYF.

This clonotype came up a few times. The chain recombines TRBV27 with TRBJ2-7, with 7 nucleotides matching TRBD1. CDR1 and CDR2 (germline): MNHEY, SMNVEV (reference sequence). Unmatched junction bases numbered 5, after V lost 6 bases and J lost 3 bases. The CDR3 loop spans 13 amino acids. Here the CDR3 reads CASSLQGNYEQYF. CDR3 in DNA: TGTGCCAGCAGCTTACAGGGGAACTACGAGCAGTACTTC.

CDR3 in amino acids: CASSLVTIDLPNSEQFF. DNA of the CDR3: TGTGCCAGCAGTTTAGTCACTATAGACCTTCCCAACAGTGAGCAGTTCTTC. The genes are TRBV27 and TRBJ2-1; no clear D. The CDR3 is 17 residues long. Deletions cut 2 bases from V and 9 bases from J, with 23 bases between. Germline loops: CDR1 MNHEY, CDR2 SMNVEV (reference sequence).

This clonotype was counted only a few times. CDR3 sequence (DNA): TGTGCCTGGAAGGGGGCCGCGAGCGAGCAGTACTTC. Its protein is CAWKGAASEQYF. V is TRBV30 and J is TRBJ2-7, with 7 nucleotides matching TRBD1. With V trimmed by 4 bases and J by 6 bases, 6 bases remained unmatched. Per the germline V gene, CDR1 is GTSNPN and CDR2 is SVGIG (reference sequence). This CDR3 contains 12 residues.

The chain recombines TRBV2 with TRBJ1-2; D remains unclear. The length of the CDR3 is 13 residues. The V end lost 0 bases, the J end lost 8 bases, and 10 bases lay between the germline ends. Germline V CDR1 and CDR2: SNHLY, FYNNEI. The CDR3 loop reads CASSEAGYWGYTF. The CDR3 nucleotides are TGTGCCAGCAGTGAAGCGGGCTATTGGGGCTACACCTTC.

The rearrangement links TRBV28 to TRBJ1-1, with D uncertain. The CDR3 has 15 residues. Between the trimmed V and J ends, which lost 7 bases and 0 bases, there was a span of 15 bases. Germline-derived CDR1 and CDR2 are MDHEN and SYDVKM. DNA of the CDR3: TGTGCCAGCACTACAGTCCTCCTCATGAACACTGAAGCTTTCTTT. Translated: CASTTVLLMNTEAFF.

This clonotype was detected only a few times. V and J are TRBV12-3 or TRBV12-4 and TRBJ1-1; D remains unclear. V was cut by 6 bases and J by 4 bases, with 12 bases left in between. This CDR3 is built from 13 residues. The chain's CDR3 is CASRDGRVTEAFF. In nucleotides, the CDR3 is TGTGCCAGCAGGGACGGTCGGGTCACTGAAGCTTTCTTT.

The V call is TRBV6-6, the J call TRBJ1-4; unclear D gene. V dropped 2 bases and J dropped 5 bases, with 9 bases sitting between them. Per germline, CDR1 MNHNY and CDR2 SVGAGI (reference sequence). CDR3 size: 14 residues. CDR3 DNA sequence: TGTGCCAGCAGTTACAGTCGTGGAAATGAAAAACTGTTTTTT. The encoded protein is CASSYSRGNEKLFF.

There are many counts of this clonotype. The J gene is TRBJ2-5, the V gene TRBV3-1, with D uncertain. This CDR3 is 15 amino acids long. V lost 5 bases, J lost 1 base, and 14 bases lay in between. CDR1 and CDR2 from the germline V gene are LGHDT and YNNKEL (reference sequence). Here the CDR3 DNA reads TGTGCCAGCAGCGCCCCTCGTTCCCCCCAAGAGACCCAGTACTTC. Translating gives CASSAPRSPQETQYF.

V gene TRBV29-1 combines with J gene TRBJ2-1; 10 nucleotides line up with TRBD2. V lost 4 bases, J lost 4 bases, and 7 bases stayed unmatched. Per germline, CDR1 SQVTM and CDR2 ANQGSEA. The CDR3 contains 15 residues. This CDR3 reads CSVARTSGQYNEQFF. The CDR3 DNA is TGCAGCGTTGCCAGGACTAGCGGACAGTACAATGAGCAGTTCTTC.

This clonotype was counted many times. V usage is TRBV7-2 and J usage is TRBJ2-1, with D maybe TRBD2 (6 bases). Trimming took off 6 bases at V and 3 bases at J, with 15 bases between the two ends. This CDR3 contains 15 residues. Germline V CDR1 and CDR2: SGHTA, FQGNSA. The CDR3 sequence: CASSWTTLNYNEQFF. The CDR3 DNA reads as TGTGCCAGCAGTTGGACTACACTCAACTACAATGAGCAGTTCTTC.

For this clonotype: The final CDR3 position lacks the conserved phenylalanine or tryptophan, pointing to a likely read error. The chain joins TRBV13 to TRBJ2-3, with D unresolved. The CDR3 is 17 residues long. The V and J ends lost 4 bases and 1 base respectively, with 18 bases between them. CDR1 and CDR2 from the germline V gene are PRHDT and FYEKMQ (reference sequence). CDR3 residues: CASSSPPSTTGTDTQYI. The CDR3 region has the DNA TGTGCCAGCAGCTCACCCCCGTCTACTACAGGCACAGATACGCAGTATATT.

This clonotype was found a few times. The V and J genes are TRBV5-4 and TRBJ2-2, with 11 bases aligning to TRBD1. This CDR3 spans 16 amino acids. Germline V CDR1 and CDR2: SGHNT, YYREEE (reference sequence). V trimming: 4 bases; J trimming: 8 bases; junction bases outside the gene matches: 10. CDR3 amino acids: CASSPGQGVMVGELFF. CDR3 coding DNA: TGTGCCAGCAGCCCGGGACAGGGGGTCATGGTAGGGGAGCTGTTTTTT.

This clonotype was recorded once. The chain carries TRBV19 and TRBJ2-1, with D maybe TRBD2 (6 bases). CDR3 length: 15 residues. From germline, CDR1 is LNHDA and CDR2 SQIVND (reference sequence). V gave up 3 bases and J gave up 7 bases, with 16 bases separating them. The DNA of the CDR3 is TGTGCCAGTAGTATCGACGGGAGAGTAGGGAATGAGCAGTTCTTC. It yields the protein CASSIDGRVGNEQFF.

The chain employs TRBV29-1 and TRBJ2-5, with 10 bases fitting TRBD2. The CDR3 runs to 13 residues. The V gene's germline CDR1 is SQVTM and CDR2 ANQGSEA. The junction had 5 bases not matched to a gene; V was cut back by 5 bases and J by 5 bases. Here the CDR3 DNA reads TGCAGCGTTCCGGGACTAGCGCAGGAGACCCAGTACTTC. Protein product: CSVPGLAQETQYF.

The rearrangement uses TRBV3-1 and TRBJ1-6; D gene unclear. The V end lost 2 bases, the J end lost 8 bases, and 16 bases lay between the germline ends. The CDR3 covers 16 residues. CDR1 is LGHDT and CDR2 is YNNKEL in the germline V gene (reference sequence). The CDR3 sequence is CASSQTRALGYSPLHF. The DNA for the CDR3 is TGTGCCAGCAGCCAAACGAGGGCCCTCGGGTATTCACCCCTCCACTTT.